The 27 T cell receptor beta chains given below trace back to one sample, sequenced in a study of T cell clusters in autoimmune cytopenias. TRB was amplified from roughly 270 ng of peripheral blood genomic DNA per sample. Multiplex touch-down PCR amplified TRB using TRB-A and TRB-B pools in one tube. TCRdb reprocessed the multiplex PCR reads and keeps a single row for each CDR3 protein, giving no DNA. Recorded here are roughly 10,000 distinct CDR3 sequences; the top ten clones represent more than 20%. The data also belong to a second study, concerning T cell repertoires in aging, cancer and after chemotherapy.

Sample: peripheral blood. The receptors were gathered from a human donor in good health.

This clonotype is classed as medium-sized by frequency. The chain joins TRBV29-1 to TRBJ1-4. Germline V gene sequence: CDR1 SQVTM, CDR2 ANQGSEA. This CDR3 spans 13 amino acids. CDR3 loop: CSVRTVLAEKLFF.

By frequency, this clonotype is medium-sized (0.01 to 0.1%). The chain joins TRBV29-1 to TRBJ2-7; TCRdb's D gene call, TRBD1, goes unchecked for lack of DNA. Germline lookup yields CDR1 SQVTM and CDR2 ANQGSEA. The CDR3 covers 14 residues. The CDR3 sequence is CSVRQSANSYEQYF.

The chain carries TRBV30 and TRBJ1-6; TCRdb's D gene call, TRBD1, goes unchecked for lack of DNA. In germline, CDR1 is GTSNPN, CDR2 SVGIG (reference sequence). The CDR3 is made up of 13 amino acids. CDR3 sequence: CAWEGPGISPLHF.

The chain uses TRBV5-1 and TRBJ2-5; TCRdb calls TRBD2, which cannot be checked without DNA. This CDR3 contains 14 residues. Germline-derived CDR1 and CDR2 are SGHRS and YFSETQ. This CDR3 reads CASSKVAGEETQYF.

The chain is built from TRBV6-2 or TRBV6-3 and TRBJ2-7; the D gene TCRdb calls, TRBD2, cannot be checked with no DNA. CDR1 MNHEY and CDR2 SVGEGT come from the germline V gene. This CDR3 contains 15 residues. The CDR3 spells CASSYWTSGFYEQYF.

This clonotype is deemed medium-sized by its frequency. The rearrangement links TRBV29-1 to TRBJ2-6; TCRdb's D gene call, TRBD1, goes unchecked for lack of DNA. This CDR3 is built from 18 residues. Per germline, CDR1 SQVTM and CDR2 ANQGSEA. The CDR3: CSAAGWGQKPYGANVLTF.

V usage is TRBV6-1 and J usage is TRBJ1-4. Germline loops: CDR1 MNHNS, CDR2 SASEGT. This CDR3 comprises 16 residues. CDR3 sequence reads: CASTDRRSATNEKLFF.

The chain carries TRBV12-3 or TRBV12-4 and TRBJ2-1; TCRdb lists TRBD1, though no DNA is available to test this call. This CDR3 is built from 15 residues. The CDR3 here is CASSLSTGAYNEQFF.

This chain links TRBV6-2 or TRBV6-3 with TRBJ2-1. CDR3 length equals 12 residues. Germline CDR1 MNHEY, CDR2 SVGEGT. The CDR3 region is CASSYGHNEQFF.

CDR3 loop: CASSWGEQETQYF. This chain links TRBV12-3 or TRBV12-4 with TRBJ2-5; TCRdb calls TRBD1, which cannot be checked without DNA. CDR3 length: 13 amino acids.

The rearrangement joins TRBV15 to TRBJ1-5. This CDR3 spans 14 amino acids. From germline, CDR1 is LNHNV and CDR2 YYDKDF (reference sequence). CDR3 region: CATSTRTRNQPQHF.

The rearrangement uses TRBV6-5 and TRBJ2-3. This CDR3 contains 15 residues. The V gene's germline CDR1 is MNHEY and CDR2 SVGAGI. CDR3 sequence reads: CASSEAAGSTDTQYF.

The V gene is TRBV5-1, the J gene TRBJ2-7; no DNA is available, so the TRBD2 call from TCRdb remains unchecked. The V gene's germline CDR1 is SGHRS and CDR2 YFSETQ. The CDR3 length is 16 residues. The CDR3 spells CASSLAGGGVSYEQYF.

This rearrangement joins TRBV4-2 to TRBJ2-3. The CDR3 covers 15 residues. The germline gives CDR1 LGHNA, CDR2 YNFKEQ. The CDR3 spells CASSQVSVSTDTQYF.

The chain uses TRBV5-3 and TRBJ2-1; TCRdb names TRBD2, which stays unverified in the absence of DNA. TRBV5-3 carries the ORF label, with uncertain function. The CDR3 is made up of 18 amino acids. The CDR3 reads CARSSFGASGPNRDEQFF.

Measured by frequency, this clonotype is medium-sized. The CDR3 spells CSVDLAAETQYF. The gene calls are TRBV29-1 and TRBJ2-5. The CDR3 totals 12 residues. Germline V gives CDR1 SQVTM, CDR2 ANQGSEA.

The chain's CDR3 is CASSYGPRQSTDTQYF. This rearrangement joins TRBV6-2 or TRBV6-3 to TRBJ2-3; without DNA, the TCRdb call of TRBD1 cannot be checked. The length of the CDR3 is 16 residues. Germline CDR1 is MNHEY and CDR2 is SVGEGT.

The chain has TRBV5-5 and TRBJ2-1; TCRdb's D gene call, TRBD1, goes unchecked for lack of DNA. This CDR3 has 15 residues. The V gene's germline CDR1 is SGHKS and CDR2 YYEKEE (reference sequence). CDR3 sequence reads: CASSFSGGDYNEQFF.

This sequence joins TRBV18 and TRBJ1-2. Germline V gene data show CDR1 as KGHSH and CDR2 as LQKENI. This CDR3 comprises 14 residues. The CDR3 reads CASSPLDGNYGYTF.

This rearrangement joins TRBV11-1 to TRBJ1-2; without DNA, the TCRdb call of TRBD1 cannot be checked. This CDR3 has 12 residues. CDR1 is SGHAT, CDR2 FQDESV, per germline (reference sequence). The chain's CDR3 is CASTDRGNGYTF.

This CDR3 reads CASSTGTSGYSYNEQFF. The chain employs TRBV19 and TRBJ2-1; TCRdb's D call of TRBD2 is untestable without DNA. CDR3 length: 17 amino acids. Looked up from germline, CDR1 is LNHDA and CDR2 is SQIVND (reference sequence).

The rearrangement links TRBV28 to TRBJ1-6. CDR3 length equals 16 residues. The germline V gene has CDR1 MDHEN and CDR2 SYDVKM. The CDR3 sequence: CASSLSQDSYNSPLHF.

The chain carries TRBV7-9 and TRBJ1-6; TCRdb names TRBD1, which stays unverified in the absence of DNA. Germline CDR1 and CDR2: SEHNR and FQNEAQ (reference sequence). There are 15 residues in the CDR3. CDR3 loop: CASSSGTGRWSPLHF.

The chain employs TRBV6-1 and TRBJ2-1; TCRdb's D gene call, TRBD2, goes unchecked for lack of DNA. There are 13 residues in the CDR3. Germline assignment: CDR1 MNHNS and CDR2 SASEGT. CDR3 sequence reads: CASSRDLGNEQFF.

The gene calls are TRBV7-2 and TRBJ1-1; without DNA, the TCRdb call of TRBD1 cannot be checked. Looked up from germline, CDR1 is SGHTA and CDR2 is FQGNSA. The CDR3 has 14 residues. CDR3 amino acids: CASSLTTGVTEAFF.

The chain combines TRBV7-2 with TRBJ2-5. CDR3 length: 14 residues. CDR1 and CDR2 (germline): SGHTA, FQGNSA. The CDR3 is CASSLAGLAETQYF.

Judged by frequency, this clonotype is medium-sized. The V and J genes are TRBV19 and TRBJ2-7; the D call from TCRdb, TRBD1, cannot be confirmed without DNA. The germline gives CDR1 LNHDA, CDR2 SQIVND (reference sequence). This CDR3 has 12 amino acids. CDR3 in amino acids: CASQGTESKQYF.